The TCR beta chain under discussion was sequenced for a study of Ad26.COV2.S vaccination and SARS-CoV-2 variants. In the study overall: Doses of Ad26.COV2.S were injected into muscle once or twice, 56 days apart.

TCRdb's copy holds only in-frame clones and misses some; the assay was immunoSEQ multiplex PCR. The data show some 500,000 clones, 80% to 90% seen once. Note on this clone: Its antigen remains unidentified.

V shed 7 bases and J shed 4 bases, with 10 bases lying between them. Per the germline V gene, CDR1 is SNHLY and CDR2 is FYNNEI. The CDR3 covers 13 residues. Study findings and constraints: Spike-specific CD8+ and CD4+ T cell responses reportedly showed substantial breadth after vaccination.

Treatment defined: around 19 received Ad26.COV2.S at low or high dose, single or two shots; roughly five received placebo; per-sample allocation not given. Collection of samples fell on day 63 after the first vaccine or placebo injection. An 18-55-year-old adult in Boston served as donor. Immunization relied on an Ad26 vector, which expressed Wuhan-strain SARS-CoV-2 spike. The receptor's source is a person between 18 and 65 years old who received the Ad26.COV2.S COVID-19 vaccine or a placebo. This rearrangement joins TRBV2 to TRBJ2-2, with D possibly TRBD2 on 6 matching bases. The sample was peripheral blood, taken in a trial of Ad26.COV2.S vaccine versus placebo. CDR3 region: CASIGDSTGELFF. The CDR3 nucleotides read TGTGCCAGCATCGGGGACTCCACCGGGGAGCTGTTTTTT. Complete variable domain (other parts from reference TRBV2 and TRBJ2-2): EPEVTQTPSHQVTQMGQEVILRCVPISNHLYFYWYRQILGQKVEFLVSFYNNEISEKSEIFDDQFSVERPDGSNFTLKIRSTKLEDSAMYFCASIGDSTGELFFGEGSRLTVL.